The entry below gives a single TCR beta chain sequence along with its context. With 60 Vbeta and 13 Jbeta primers, the PCR was carried out. Produced via immunoSEQ multiplex PCR; TCRdb's table is partial and in-frame only. Here the sample spans around 78,000 clones, around 84% being singletons. The sample is drawn from a study of cytomegalovirus exposure and HLA in healthy donors. Germline V CDR1 and CDR2: MNHEY, SVGAGI. Between the trimmed V and J ends, which lost 10 bases and 3 bases, there was a span of 10 bases. The CDR3 runs 11 residues. Sample: PBMCs. The rearrangement uses TRBV6-5 and TRBJ2-7, with D possibly matching TRBD1 (6 bases). The TCR sequence derives from a woman in her fifties or sixties in good health and CMV-seronegative. CDR3 amino acids: CATSDSYEQYV. DNA for the CDR3: TGTGCCACCTCGGACAGCTACGAGCAGTACGTC.